The present T cell receptor beta chain was sequenced within a study of Tregs in tolerant kidney transplant recipients. Study-wide results and caveats: Tregs expanded with activated donor B cells seemed most donor-specific. Changing PCR primers prevented nucleotide comparison between some patients' samples.

Here immunoSEQ multiplex PCR was the method, and the copy in TCRdb shows in-frame clones only, minus some. The data hold about 100,000 clones, with around 89% observed a single time. Unstimulated regulatory T cells (CD4+CD25+CD127-), CD4+CD25- non-regulatory cells, CD4 and CD8 cells were FACS-sorted from thawed PBMCs. CDR3 size: 14 residues. Unmatched junction bases numbered 4, after V lost 4 bases and J lost 1 base. The germline V gene encodes CDR1 SGHNT and CDR2 YYREEE (reference sequence). Of note for this clone: Antigen unknown.

Here the sequenced sample was CD4+ T cells from blood, taken before the transplant. The clonotype originates from a human donor who received a combined kidney and bone marrow transplant. The J gene is TRBJ1-1, the V gene TRBV5-4, with 7 bases that match TRBD1. Here the CDR3 DNA reads TGTGCCAGCAGCGCGAGACAGGGGAACACTGAAGCTTTCTTT. Translation: CASSARQGNTEAFF.